This T cell receptor beta chain was identified during a study of neurological immune-mediated disorders. A single record per CDR3 protein comes from TCRdb applying MiXCR to the 5' RACE reads. The sample consists of fewer than 40,000 distinct CDR3 sequences, approximately 4.1% of them appearing once. Study outcomes and limitations: There were no CDR3 amino acid sequences shared by expanded clones across subjects, a result suggesting private repertoires in all groups.

Sorted libraries were made with about 1 million CD4+ or CD8+ T cells. This clonotype has ten or more counts. Its antigen is as yet unknown. This CDR3 region has 14 residues. Germline V lookup: CDR1 SQVTM, CDR2 ANQGSEA. Trimming cost V 5 bases and J 7 bases; bases outside gene matches: 13. What was sequenced was CD4+ T cells from blood. This chain connects TRBV29-1 to TRBJ1-1, with 7 bases identical to TRBD1. The receptor was isolated from a woman aged 35 to 49 in good health. The CDR3 region is CSVIPGQYNSEAFF. For the CDR3, the DNA is TGCAGCGTTATTCCGGGACAGTACAATAGTGAAGCTTTCTTT.